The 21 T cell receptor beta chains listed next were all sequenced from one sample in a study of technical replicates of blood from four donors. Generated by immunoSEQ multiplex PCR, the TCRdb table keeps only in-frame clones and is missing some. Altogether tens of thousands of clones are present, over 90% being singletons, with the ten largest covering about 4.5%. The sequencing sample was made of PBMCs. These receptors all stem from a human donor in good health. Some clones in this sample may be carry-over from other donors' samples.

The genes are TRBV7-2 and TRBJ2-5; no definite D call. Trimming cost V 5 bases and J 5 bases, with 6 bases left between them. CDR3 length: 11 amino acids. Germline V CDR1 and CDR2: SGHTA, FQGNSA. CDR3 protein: CASSPLETQYF. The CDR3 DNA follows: TGTGCCAGCAGCCCCCTCGAGACCCAGTACTTC.

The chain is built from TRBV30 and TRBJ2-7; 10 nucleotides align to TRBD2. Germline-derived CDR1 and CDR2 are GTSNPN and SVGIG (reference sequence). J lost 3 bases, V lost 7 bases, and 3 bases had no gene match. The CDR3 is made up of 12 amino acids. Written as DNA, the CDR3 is TGTGCCTATCAGCGGGAGGGCTACGAGCAGTACTTC. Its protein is CAYQREGYEQYF.

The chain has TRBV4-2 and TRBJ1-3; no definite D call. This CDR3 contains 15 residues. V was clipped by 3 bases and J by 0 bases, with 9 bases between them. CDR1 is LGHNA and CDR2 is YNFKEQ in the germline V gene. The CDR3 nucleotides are TGTGCCAGCAGCCACGGTCCGAGCTCTGGAAACACCATATATTTT. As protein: CASSHGPSSGNTIYF.

The CDR3 spells CASSIREDTEAFF. CDR3 coding DNA: TGTGCCAGCAGTATCAGGGAGGACACTGAAGCTTTCTTT. The rearrangement links TRBV6-1 to TRBJ1-1, with D perhaps TRBD1 (5 bases). Germline CDR1 MNHNS, CDR2 SASEGT. The CDR3 spans 13 residues. The V end was cut by 5 bases, the J end by 3 bases, with 10 bases between.

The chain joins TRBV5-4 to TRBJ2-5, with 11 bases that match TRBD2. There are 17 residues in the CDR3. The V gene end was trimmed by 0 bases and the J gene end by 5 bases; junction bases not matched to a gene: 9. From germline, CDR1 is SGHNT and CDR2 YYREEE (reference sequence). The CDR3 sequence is CASSLGKLAGVLETQYF. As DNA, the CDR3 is TGTGCCAGCAGCTTGGGAAAACTAGCGGGAGTCCTGGAGACCCAGTACTTC.

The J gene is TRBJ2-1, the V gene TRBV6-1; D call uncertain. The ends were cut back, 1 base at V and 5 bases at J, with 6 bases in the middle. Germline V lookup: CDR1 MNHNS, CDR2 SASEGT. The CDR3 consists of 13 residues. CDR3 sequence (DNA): TGTGCCAGCAGTGAAGTTATAGACAATGAGCAGTTCTTC. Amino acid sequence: CASSEVIDNEQFF.

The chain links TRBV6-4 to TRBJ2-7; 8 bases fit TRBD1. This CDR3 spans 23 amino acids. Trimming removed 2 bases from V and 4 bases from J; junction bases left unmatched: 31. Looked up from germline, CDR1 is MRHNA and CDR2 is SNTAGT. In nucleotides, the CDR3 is TGTGCCAGCAGTGACCCGTCCCGGGACAGGACCGGGACCTCAGCATTAAGGGTTTACGAGCAGTACTTC. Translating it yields CASSDPSRDRTGTSALRVYEQYF.

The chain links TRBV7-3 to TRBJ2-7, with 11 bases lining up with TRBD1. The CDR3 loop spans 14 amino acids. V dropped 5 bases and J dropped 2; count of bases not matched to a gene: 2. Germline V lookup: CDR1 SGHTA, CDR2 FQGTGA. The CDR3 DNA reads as TGTGCCAGCAGCCGGGACAGGGGGGCCTACGAGCAGTACTTC. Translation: CASSRDRGAYEQYF.

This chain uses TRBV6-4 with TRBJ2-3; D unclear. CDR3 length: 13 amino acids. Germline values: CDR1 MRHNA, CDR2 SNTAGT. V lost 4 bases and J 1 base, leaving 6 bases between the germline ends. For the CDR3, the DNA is TGTGCCAGCAGTGTAGCAGGCACAGATACGCAGTATTTT. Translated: CASSVAGTDTQYF.

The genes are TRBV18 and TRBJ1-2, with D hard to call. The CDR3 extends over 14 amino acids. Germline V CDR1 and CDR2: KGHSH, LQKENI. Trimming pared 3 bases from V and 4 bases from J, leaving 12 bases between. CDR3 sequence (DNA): TGTGCCAGCTCACCGTCTTACTCCCGCTATGGCTACACCTTC. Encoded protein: CASSPSYSRYGYTF.

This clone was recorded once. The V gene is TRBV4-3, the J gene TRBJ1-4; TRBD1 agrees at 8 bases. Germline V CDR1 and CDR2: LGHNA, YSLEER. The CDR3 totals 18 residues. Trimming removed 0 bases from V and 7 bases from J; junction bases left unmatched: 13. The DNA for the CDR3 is TGCGCCAGCAGCCAAGAGGGGGGCAGGGGGCGTTTAAGTGAAAAACTGTTTTTT. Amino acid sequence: CASSQEGGRGRLSEKLFF.

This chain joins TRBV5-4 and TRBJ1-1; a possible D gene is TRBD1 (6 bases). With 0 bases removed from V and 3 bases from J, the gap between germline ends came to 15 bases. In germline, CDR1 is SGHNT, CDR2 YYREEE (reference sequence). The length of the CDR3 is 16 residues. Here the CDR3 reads CASSLDPRGHYTEAFF. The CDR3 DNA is TGTGCCAGCAGCTTGGATCCCAGGGGACATTACACTGAAGCTTTCTTT.

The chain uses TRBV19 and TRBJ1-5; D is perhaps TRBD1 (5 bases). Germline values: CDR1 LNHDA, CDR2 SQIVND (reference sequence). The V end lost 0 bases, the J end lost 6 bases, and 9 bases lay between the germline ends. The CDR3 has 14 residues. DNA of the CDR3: TGTGCCAGTAGTATAGATCGCGGGGGTCAGCCCCAGCATTTT. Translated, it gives CASSIDRGGQPQHF.

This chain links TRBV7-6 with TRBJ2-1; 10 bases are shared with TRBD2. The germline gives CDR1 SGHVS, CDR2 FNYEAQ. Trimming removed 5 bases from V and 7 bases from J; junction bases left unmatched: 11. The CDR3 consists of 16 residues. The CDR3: CASSPLAGGVVNEQFF. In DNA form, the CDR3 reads TGTGCCAGCAGCCCCTTAGCGGGAGGTGTTGTTAATGAGCAGTTCTTC.

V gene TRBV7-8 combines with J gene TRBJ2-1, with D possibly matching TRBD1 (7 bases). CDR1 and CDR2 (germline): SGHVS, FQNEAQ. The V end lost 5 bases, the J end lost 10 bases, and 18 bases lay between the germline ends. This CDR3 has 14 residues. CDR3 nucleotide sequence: TGTGCCAGCAGCCCAACGGAGGGGGCCTGGGAGCAGTTCTTC. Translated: CASSPTEGAWEQFF.

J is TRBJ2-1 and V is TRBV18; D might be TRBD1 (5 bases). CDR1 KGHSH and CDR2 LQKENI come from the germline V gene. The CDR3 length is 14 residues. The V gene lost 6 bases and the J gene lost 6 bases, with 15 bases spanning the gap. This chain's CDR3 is CASSQQVRLNEQFF. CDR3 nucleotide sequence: TGTGCCAGCTCCCAACAGGTGAGACTCAATGAGCAGTTCTTC.

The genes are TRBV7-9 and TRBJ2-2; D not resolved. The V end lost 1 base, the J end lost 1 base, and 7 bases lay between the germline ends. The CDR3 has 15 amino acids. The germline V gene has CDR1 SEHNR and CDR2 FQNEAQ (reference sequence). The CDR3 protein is CASSLVSGNTGELFF. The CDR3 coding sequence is TGTGCCAGCAGCTTAGTTTCAGGGAACACCGGGGAGCTGTTTTTT.

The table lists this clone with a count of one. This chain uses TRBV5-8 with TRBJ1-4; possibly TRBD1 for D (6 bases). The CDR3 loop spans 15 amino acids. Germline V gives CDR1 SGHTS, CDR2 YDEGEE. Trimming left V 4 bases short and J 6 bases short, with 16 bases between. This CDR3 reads CASSALRDNHEKLFF. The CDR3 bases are TGTGCCAGCAGCGCGCTTCGGGACAATCATGAAAAACTGTTTTTT.

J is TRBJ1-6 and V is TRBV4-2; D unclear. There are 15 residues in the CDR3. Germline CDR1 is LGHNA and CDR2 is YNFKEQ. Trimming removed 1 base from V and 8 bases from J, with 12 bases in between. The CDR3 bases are TGTGCCAGCAGCCAAGCGACATCCTCGGATTCACCCCTCCACTTT. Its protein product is CASSQATSSDSPLHF.

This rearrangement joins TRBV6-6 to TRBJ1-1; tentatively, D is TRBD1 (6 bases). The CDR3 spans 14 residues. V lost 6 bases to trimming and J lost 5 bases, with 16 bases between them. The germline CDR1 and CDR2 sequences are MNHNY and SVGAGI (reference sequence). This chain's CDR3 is CASSRGRTGTEAFF. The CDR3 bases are TGTGCCAGCAGCAGGGGACGGACGGGGACTGAAGCTTTCTTT.

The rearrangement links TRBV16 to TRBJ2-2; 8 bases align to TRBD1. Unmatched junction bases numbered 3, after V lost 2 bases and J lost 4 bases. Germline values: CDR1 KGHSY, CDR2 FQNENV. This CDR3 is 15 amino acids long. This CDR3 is CASSQDRGSTGELFF. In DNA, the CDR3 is TGTGCCAGCAGCCAAGACAGGGGTTCCACCGGGGAGCTGTTTTTT.